This T cell receptor beta chain was documented in a study of T cells in Graves' hyperthyroidism and ophthalmopathy. There were TCR beta CDR3 regions amplified from RNA transcripts. When the TCR CDR3 underwent first-round RT-PCR, the HTBI primer set was used. One entry per CDR3 protein, called by TCRdb with MiXCR from the multiplex PCR reads. Of some 500,000 distinct CDR3 sequences listed, about 15% are singletons. Study results and limitations: Most clonotypes expanded in the thyroid (above 0.001) were also present in blood.

As regards this clonotype: Antigen unknown.

The germline gives CDR1 SEHNR, CDR2 FQNEAQ (reference sequence). V lost 5 bases and J lost 4, with 15 bases in between. The CDR3 runs 15 residues. This TCR derives from a woman aged 18-35 years with Graves' hyperthyroidism. Sequenced input: blood. J is TRBJ1-5 and V is TRBV7-9; no reliable D call. The CDR3 bases are TGTGCCAGCAGCCCCCCGGGCAGGCCAAATCAGCCCCAGCATTTT. It encodes CASSPPGRPNQPQHF.